A single sample is the source of the 23 T cell receptor beta chains below, sequenced in a study of blood T cell repertoires in COVID-19. TCRdb's table, derived via immunoSEQ multiplex PCR, lists solely in-frame clones and lacks some. Of about 170,000 clones listed, approximately 81% are singletons. Sample: peripheral blood. The receptors derive from a human donor with acute or convalescent COVID-19. The donor label of this sample is uncertain.

Here the CDR3 DNA reads TGTGCCAGTAGTATTATGGGGCGCTTCTATAATTCACCCCTCCACTTT. Protein sequence: CASSIMGRFYNSPLHF. This chain joins TRBV19 and TRBJ1-6; possibly TRBD1 for D (5 bases). The germline V gene encodes CDR1 LNHDA and CDR2 SQIVND (reference sequence). Deletions cut 3 bases from V and 3 bases from J, with 12 bases between. This CDR3 has 16 residues.

J is TRBJ1-5 and V is TRBV5-1, with 9 bases that match TRBD1. V was clipped by 3 bases and J by 9 bases; unmatched bases: 7. The CDR3 is made up of 14 amino acids. Germline V CDR1 and CDR2: SGHRS, YFSETQ. The CDR3 here is CASSSGTGNMPQHF. The CDR3 region has the DNA TGCGCCAGCAGCTCAGGGACAGGGAATATGCCCCAGCATTTT.

This chain joins TRBV30 and TRBJ1-2, with 9 positions matching TRBD1. Germline trimming cut 3 bases from V and 4 bases from J; bases unmatched to any gene: 9. Looked up from germline, CDR1 is GTSNPN and CDR2 is SVGIG (reference sequence). The CDR3 sequence is 15 residues long. CDR3 protein: CAWSPNRGLGYGYTF. Written as DNA, the CDR3 is TGTGCCTGGAGCCCCAACAGGGGGCTCGGCTATGGCTACACCTTC. Looking up the rest from reference TRBV30 and TRBJ1-2 gives the full variable domain: SQTIHQWPATLVQPVGSPLSLECTVEGTSNPNLYWYRQAAGRGLQLLFYSVGIGQISSEVPQNLSASRPQDRQFILSSKKLLLSDSGFYLCAWSPNRGLGYGYTFGSGTRLTVV.

The chain has TRBV5-4 and TRBJ2-7; tentatively, D is TRBD2 (6 bases). CDR1 and CDR2 (germline): SGHNT, YYREEE (reference sequence). This CDR3 contains 15 residues. Deletions cut 1 base from V and 5 bases from J, with 16 bases between. The CDR3 loop reads CASSLKFGGSDEQYF. CDR3 sequence (DNA): TGTGCCAGCAGCTTGAAATTCGGGGGATCGGACGAGCAGTACTTC. Combining the CDR3 with reference TRBV5-4 and TRBJ2-7 gives the whole variable domain ETGVTQSPTHLIKTRGQQVTLRCSSQSGHNTVSWYQQALGQGPQFIFQYYREEENGRGNFPPRFSGLQFPNYSSELNVNALELDDSALYLCASSLKFGGSDEQYFGPGTRLTVT.

The chain joins TRBV9 to TRBJ1-3; 11 nucleotides align to TRBD1. Trimming at V came to 0 bases and at J to 4 bases, leaving 12 bases not matched to a gene. This CDR3 contains 19 residues. The germline V gene has CDR1 SGDLS and CDR2 YYNGEE. CDR3 loop: CASSVDSGQGALGGNTIYF. CDR3 DNA sequence: TGTGCCAGCAGCGTAGACTCCGGACAGGGGGCTTTGGGAGGAAACACCATATATTTT.

This clone was recorded a few times. The chain employs TRBV18 and TRBJ1-2; the D gene is possibly TRBD1 (5 bases). V lost 3 bases, J lost 14 bases, and 28 bases lay in between. Germline CDR1 KGHSH, CDR2 LQKENI. The CDR3 length is 16 residues. The CDR3 DNA follows: TGTGCCAGCTCACCTTTGGCAGGGAAGGGCATCACCCCTTCAACCTTC. Its protein product is CASSPLAGKGITPSTF.

This chain links TRBV5-4 with TRBJ2-1, with 14 nucleotides matching TRBD2. Trimming at V came to 7 bases and at J to 1 base, leaving 7 bases not matched to a gene. The CDR3 length is 17 residues. Germline lookup yields CDR1 SGHNT and CDR2 YYREEE (reference sequence). CDR3 region: CASRRTSGGRSYNEQFF. Written as DNA, the CDR3 is TGTGCCAGCCGGAGGACTAGCGGGGGGAGGTCCTACAATGAGCAGTTCTTC.

The chain joins TRBV9 to TRBJ1-5; D is unclear. Per the germline V gene, CDR1 is SGDLS and CDR2 is YYNGEE. Trimming shortened V by 7 bases and J by 7 bases, and 21 bases separated the two germline ends. The CDR3 contains 15 residues. The CDR3 region is CASFFRGATQQPQHF. In nucleotides, the CDR3 is TGTGCCAGCTTCTTCCGTGGCGCCACACAGCAGCCCCAGCATTTT.

The chain combines TRBV29-1 with TRBJ2-3; TRBD2 matches at 13 bases. Germline CDR1 reads SQVTM; CDR2 reads ANQGSEA. Trimming at V came to 5 bases and at J to 7 bases, leaving 6 bases not matched to a gene. There are 14 residues in the CDR3. In DNA, the CDR3 is TGCAGCGTTACGACTAGCGGGGGGCCGAATACGCAGTATTTT. This encodes CSVTTSGGPNTQYF.

The chain combines TRBV7-9 with TRBJ2-2; TRBD2 matches at 10 bases. From germline, CDR1 is SEHNR and CDR2 FQNEAQ (reference sequence). Unmatched junction bases numbered 10, after V lost 1 base and J lost 2 bases. This CDR3 has 19 amino acids. The CDR3 nucleotides read TGTGCCAGCAGCTTAGGACTTATGCTAGCGGGGGACAACACCGGGGAGCTGTTTTTT. This codes for CASSLGLMLAGDNTGELFF.

This clone appeared a single time. The V gene is TRBV2, the J gene TRBJ1-3, with TRBD1 identical over 7 bases. V shed 0 bases and J 4 bases; nucleotides not matched to a gene: 9. Germline V gives CDR1 SNHLY, CDR2 FYNNEI. This CDR3 comprises 17 residues. Here the CDR3 reads CASSEALRGTAGNTIYF. Here the CDR3 DNA reads TGTGCCAGCAGTGAAGCGCTTAGGGGGACAGCCGGAAACACCATATATTTT.

The V call is TRBV19, the J call TRBJ2-2; D perhaps matches TRBD2 (6 bases). The germline V and J ends were trimmed by 5 bases and 5 bases, with 15 bases remaining between them. The CDR3 covers 15 residues. Germline loops: CDR1 LNHDA, CDR2 SQIVND (reference sequence). The CDR3 DNA reads as TGTGCCAGTAGTCGCGGGGCCTTAGAAACCGGGGAGCTGTTTTTT. It encodes CASSRGALETGELFF.

The rearrangement links TRBV23-1 to TRBJ2-7, with 8 bases aligning to TRBD1. TRBV23-1 is known as an ORF, though its function is uncertain. V dropped 3 bases and J dropped 2; count of bases not matched to a gene: 9. CDR3 length: 16 residues. CDR3 residues: CASSHSRDRFAYEQYF. In DNA form, the CDR3 reads TGCGCCAGCAGTCACTCCCGGGACAGGTTCGCCTACGAGCAGTACTTC.

The chain couples TRBV7-9 to TRBJ2-2, with D possibly TRBD2 on 6 matching bases. This CDR3 is 15 amino acids long. Germline loops: CDR1 SEHNR, CDR2 FQNEAQ (reference sequence). With 3 bases removed from V and 4 bases from J, the gap between germline ends came to 12 bases. The CDR3 protein is CASSFSQEGTGELFF. The CDR3 bases are TGTGCCAGCAGCTTTAGTCAGGAGGGCACCGGGGAGCTGTTTTTT.

This rearrangement joins TRBV7-6 to TRBJ2-2; 15 bases are a match to TRBD2. Per germline, CDR1 SGHVS and CDR2 FNYEAQ. The V segment lost 4 bases and the J segment 0 bases; nucleotides outside the gene matches: 6. The CDR3 runs to 19 residues. The CDR3 DNA reads TGTGCCAGCAGCTCAAGGGGACTAGCGGGGGGCGCGAACACCGGGGAGCTGTTTTTT. Translation: CASSSRGLAGGANTGELFF.

The chain carries TRBV30 and TRBJ2-2; D not certain. Germline CDR1 reads GTSNPN; CDR2 reads SVGIG (reference sequence). V dropped 4 bases and J dropped 0 bases, with 9 bases sitting between them. CDR3 length: 14 amino acids. CDR3 bases: TGTGCCTGGATTTGGGCGACGAACACCGGGGAGCTGTTTTTT. Its protein is CAWIWATNTGELFF.

As concerns this clone: Its ends do not fully match the called genes, so a read error is possible. The chain couples TRBV19 to TRBJ1-2; TRBD1 matches 7 bases. This CDR3 contains 12 residues. Looked up from germline, CDR1 is LNHDA and CDR2 is SQIVND (reference sequence). The CDR3, as DNA: TGTGCCAGTAGTATTCCCCCCGGACAGGTTCTCTTC. It translates to CASSIPPGQVLF.

As concerns this clone: One end of the junction is discordant with germline, which a read error may explain. The V and J genes are TRBV5-4 and TRBJ2-3, with 8 bases lining up with TRBD2. Germline CDR1 SGHNT, CDR2 YYREEE (reference sequence). CDR3 length equals 14 residues. CDR3: CASSSGVAGTHGDF. The CDR3 DNA is TGTGCCAGCAGCTCTGGGGTAGCGGGGACGCACGGGGATTTT.

This chain connects TRBV4-1 to TRBJ1-5, with D possibly TRBD1 on 5 matching bases. The CDR3 covers 14 residues. Germline V gene lookup returns CDR1 MGHRA and CDR2 YSYEKL. V gave up 4 bases and J gave up 11 bases, with 18 bases separating them. In DNA form, the CDR3 reads TGCGCCAGCAGCCCCCCCGGAGCCGGGGGGTCCCAGCATTTT. Translation gives CASSPPGAGGSQHF.

The CDR3 here is CASSSMGGNYNEQFF. The CDR3 DNA follows: TGTGCCAGCAGCTCGATGGGGGGAAACTACAATGAGCAGTTCTTC. This chain joins TRBV5-5 and TRBJ2-1; TRBD2 is a possible D gene (6 bases). The V gene lost 3 bases and the J gene lost 3 bases, with 13 bases spanning the gap. The CDR3 runs to 15 residues. Germline assignment: CDR1 SGHKS and CDR2 YYEKEE (reference sequence).

The chain has TRBV28 and TRBJ2-7, with no clear D. Trimming shortened V by 3 bases and J by 3 bases, and 12 bases separated the two germline ends. This CDR3 spans 14 amino acids. From germline, CDR1 is MDHEN and CDR2 SYDVKM. CDR3 sequence reads: CASSFRSLFYEQYF. In DNA, the CDR3 is TGTGCCAGCAGTTTTCGTTCTCTATTCTACGAGCAGTACTTC.

This clone was detected once. The chain employs TRBV5-4 and TRBJ1-1, with 8 bases fitting TRBD1. Germline V CDR1 and CDR2: SGHNT, YYREEE (reference sequence). Trimming cost V 3 bases and J 4 bases; bases outside gene matches: 5. The CDR3 consists of 14 residues. DNA for the CDR3: TGTGCCAGCAGCTCAGGGGGCGCGAGCACTGAAGCTTTCTTT. Its protein product is CASSSGGASTEAFF.

The rearrangement uses TRBV7-6 and TRBJ1-4; D gene uncertain. The V end was cut by 3 bases, the J end by 5 bases, with 10 bases between. Germline lookup yields CDR1 SGHVS and CDR2 FNYEAQ. The CDR3 runs to 14 residues. The chain's CDR3 is CASSFGSANEKLFF. The CDR3 DNA sequence: TGTGCCAGCAGCTTTGGCAGCGCGAATGAAAAACTGTTTTTT.